Each of the 25 T cell receptor beta chains below was sequenced from the same sample in a study of blood T cell repertoires in COVID-19 (dated by TCRdb to about 2020). Library creation used the immunoSEQ multiplex PCR assay. Entries here come from immuneACCESS through TCRdb and include only in-frame sequences with V and J called. Some clones fail to appear in such tables; in the studies checked, an unresolved V gene covers under half of the shortfall, and the cause of the remainder is unknown. This sample comprises more than 300,000 clones, more than 75% of them detected only once. Of the sample, approximately 1.2% is held by the ten largest clones. Sequenced input: PBMCs or T cells enriched from blood (not recorded which). Source of these receptors: a woman aged 18-29 years who had recovered from COVID-19.

The chain links TRBV7-9 to TRBJ2-5; D is undetermined. The length of the CDR3 is 15 residues. V lost 4 bases and J 2 bases, leaving 14 bases between the germline ends. Per the germline V gene, CDR1 is SEHNR and CDR2 is FQNEAQ (reference sequence). CDR3 region: CASSSLGTAQETQYF. The CDR3 DNA is TGTGCCAGCAGCTCCCTTGGCACAGCTCAAGAGACCCAGTACTTC.

V gene TRBV7-2 combines with J gene TRBJ1-5; weak D call: TRBD1 (5 bases). Between the trimmed V and J ends, which lost 1 base and 5 bases, there was a span of 15 bases. The CDR3 length is 16 residues. In germline, CDR1 is SGHTA, CDR2 FQGNSA. The CDR3 DNA reads TGTGCCAGCAGCTTAGTGGGCGGGGCCTCCGATCAGCCCCAGCATTTT. This codes for CASSLVGGASDQPQHF.

V usage is TRBV3-1 (or the pseudogene TRBV3-2) and J usage is TRBJ1-2; 7 bases line up with TRBD1. From germline, CDR1 is LGHDT and CDR2 YNNKEL (reference sequence). The junction had 8 bases not matched to a gene; V was cut back by 3 bases and J by 4 bases. The length of the CDR3 is 15 residues. The CDR3 here is CASSQALRQGYGYTF. CDR3 DNA: TGTGCCAGCAGCCAGGCCCTCCGACAGGGCTATGGCTACACCTTC.

The chain uses TRBV4-2 and TRBJ1-1, with 7 positions matching TRBD1. Losses at the gene ends were 5 bases for V and 3 bases for J; bases not matched to a gene: 6. Germline V gene sequence: CDR1 LGHNA, CDR2 YNFKEQ. The CDR3 runs to 14 residues. CDR3 nucleotide sequence: TGTGCCAGCAGCGCCCGACAGGGACACACTGAAGCTTTCTTT. Encoded protein: CASSARQGHTEAFF.

The V and J genes are TRBV28 and TRBJ1-2; TRBD1 agrees at 8 bases. The germline V gene encodes CDR1 MDHEN and CDR2 SYDVKM. The CDR3 consists of 15 residues. V shed 6 bases, J shed 4 bases, and the junction held 10 bases outside the gene matches. The CDR3 DNA reads TGTGCCAGCAGCCCCCCCAGGGGGCGCCCCTATGGCTACACCTTC. Its translation is CASSPPRGRPYGYTF.

The rearrangement links TRBV10-3 to TRBJ1-2; 10 bases match TRBD1. The V gene's germline CDR1 is ENHRY and CDR2 SYGVKD. This CDR3 is 15 amino acids long. Trimming removed 0 bases from V and 7 bases from J; junction bases left unmatched: 5. CDR3 protein: CAISESRQGAGGYTF. The CDR3 region has the DNA TGTGCCATCAGTGAGTCAAGACAGGGGGCTGGTGGCTACACCTTC.

V and J are TRBV7-9 and TRBJ1-5, with a weak D call TRBD1 (5 bases). Germline-derived CDR1 and CDR2 are SEHNR and FQNEAQ (reference sequence). The V gene lost 3 bases and the J gene lost 0 bases, with 12 bases spanning the gap. The CDR3 is 16 residues long. The CDR3 is CASSFQGGDSNQPQHF. CDR3 nucleotide sequence: TGTGCCAGCAGCTTTCAGGGAGGCGATAGCAATCAGCCCCAGCATTTT.

The chain recombines TRBV7-3 with TRBJ1-2; 7 bases match TRBD1. V shed 2 bases and J 2 bases; nucleotides not matched to a gene: 2. Germline CDR1 SGHTA, CDR2 FQGTGA. This CDR3 spans 14 amino acids. The CDR3 spells CASSLDRENYGYTF. The CDR3, as DNA: TGTGCCAGCAGCTTAGACAGGGAGAACTATGGCTACACCTTC.

The V and J genes are TRBV6-6 and TRBJ1-6; 7 positions match TRBD1. This CDR3 comprises 15 residues. With 10 bases clipped from V and 5 bases from J, the junction kept 11 bases outside the gene matches. Germline assignment: CDR1 MNHNY and CDR2 SVGAGI (reference sequence). DNA for the CDR3: TGTGCCACTACATTGCTACAGGGGCATAATTCACCCCTCCACTTT. This gives the protein CATTLLQGHNSPLHF.

CDR3 in amino acids: CASSPPLRGGDEQYF. The CDR3 DNA is TGTGCCAGCAGCCCGCCCCTACGGGGTGGCGACGAGCAGTACTTC. The chain carries TRBV13 and TRBJ2-7, with D possibly TRBD2 on 5 matching bases. V shed 5 bases and J shed 5 bases, with 19 bases lying between them. Germline CDR1 is PRHDT and CDR2 is FYEKMQ (reference sequence). The CDR3 runs to 15 residues.

The genes are TRBV4-1 and TRBJ2-3, with 11 positions matching TRBD2. The germline V gene has CDR1 MGHRA and CDR2 YSYEKL. With V trimmed by 2 bases and J by 4 bases, 8 bases remained unmatched. The CDR3 is 17 amino acids. The CDR3 spells CASSQIAGGRGADTQYF. CDR3 nucleotide sequence: TGCGCCAGCAGCCAAATAGCGGGGGGGCGAGGAGCAGATACGCAGTATTTT.

This chain uses TRBV12-3 or TRBV12-4 with TRBJ1-2, with D perhaps TRBD1 (5 bases). The CDR3 spans 13 residues. Trimming shortened V by 1 base and J by 5 bases, and 8 bases separated the two germline ends. This CDR3 is CASSLGGLYGYTF. The CDR3 DNA follows: TGTGCCAGCAGTTTAGGGGGACTGTATGGCTACACCTTC.

V gene TRBV6-5 combines with J gene TRBJ1-5; no firm D call. V gave up 10 bases and J gave up 1 base, with 17 bases separating them. CDR3 size: 15 residues. The germline gives CDR1 MNHEY, CDR2 SVGAGI. DNA for the CDR3: TGTGCCACCTCCCTGACGGGTTGGAGCAATCAGCCCCAGCATTTT. Amino acid sequence: CATSLTGWSNQPQHF.

This clone appeared a single time. V gene TRBV5-1 combines with J gene TRBJ2-1; D perhaps matches TRBD1 (6 bases). This CDR3 comprises 14 residues. V was cut by 4 bases and J by 3 bases, with 11 bases left in between. CDR1 SGHRS and CDR2 YFSETQ come from the germline V gene. The CDR3 DNA follows: TGCGCCAGCAGCCGCGGACAGAGCTACAATGAGCAGTTCTTC. It specifies CASSRGQSYNEQFF.

This chain connects TRBV13 to TRBJ2-7, with 10 bases that match TRBD2. V trimming: 5 bases; J trimming: 12 bases; junction bases outside the gene matches: 16. CDR3 length: 15 residues. Germline CDR1 PRHDT, CDR2 FYEKMQ (reference sequence). CDR3 DNA sequence: TGTGCCAGCAGCCCGCGGCCTACTAGCGGGGATACGGCGTACTTC. This sequence encodes CASSPRPTSGDTAYF.

The CDR3 spells CASSQDAGGNSYGYTF. The DNA of the CDR3 is TGCGCCAGCAGCCAAGATGCCGGAGGGAACTCTTATGGCTACACCTTC. The chain carries TRBV4-3 and TRBJ1-2; no clear D gene. The CDR3 runs 16 residues. V lost 0 bases and J lost 5, with 16 bases in between. In germline, CDR1 is LGHNA, CDR2 YSLEER.

The rearrangement joins TRBV21-1 to TRBJ1-1; TRBD1, the table's D call, lacks a check against the DNA. TRBV21-1 is marked as a pseudogene. The CDR3 contains 16 residues. The chain's CDR3 is CASSKTAQQGNTEAFF. The CDR3 nucleotides read TGTGCCAGCAGCAAAACGGCCCAACAGGGGAACACTGAAGCTTTCTTT.

The rearrangement joins TRBV4-1 to TRBJ2-5; 8 bases agree with TRBD1. CDR3 size: 17 residues. In germline, CDR1 is MGHRA, CDR2 YSYEKL. Trimming removed 1 base from V and 5 bases from J; junction bases left unmatched: 12. The CDR3 region has the DNA TGCGCCAGCAGCCAAGGGTACCTACAGGGGGGTGGCGAGACCCAGTACTTC. Its translation: CASSQGYLQGGGETQYF.

CDR3 loop: CASSRMDRLYGYTF. CDR3 coding DNA: TGCGCCAGCAGCCGAATGGACAGACTCTATGGCTACACCTTC. This sequence joins TRBV4-3 and TRBJ1-2; weak D call: TRBD1 (6 bases). V gave up 4 bases and J gave up 4 bases, with 13 bases separating them. The CDR3 is made up of 14 amino acids. From germline, CDR1 is LGHNA and CDR2 YSLEER.

The gene calls are TRBV18 and TRBJ1-3; D is undetermined. The germline V and J ends were trimmed by 4 bases and 0 bases, with 10 bases remaining between them. This CDR3 is 15 amino acids long. Germline loops: CDR1 KGHSH, CDR2 LQKENI. This CDR3 is CASSLSADSGNTIYF. DNA of the CDR3: TGTGCCAGCTCACTTAGCGCTGACTCTGGAAACACCATATATTTT.

The chain has TRBV19 and TRBJ2-1, with 12 positions matching TRBD1. The germline V gene encodes CDR1 LNHDA and CDR2 SQIVND (reference sequence). V shed 5 bases and J 7 bases; nucleotides not matched to a gene: 6. This CDR3 comprises 15 residues. In DNA, the CDR3 is TGTGCCAGTAGTGTCCGGGACAGGGGGCTGAATGAGCAGTTCTTC. Translated, it gives CASSVRDRGLNEQFF.

To note about this clone: Being one base from a much bigger clone, this may be a read error. The chain employs TRBV7-3 and TRBJ2-5; 8 bases are shared with TRBD1. V lost 4 bases, J lost 3 bases, and 1 base stayed unmatched. Germline V gene sequence: CDR1 SGHTA, CDR2 FQGTGA. The length of the CDR3 is 13 residues. The CDR3 protein is CASSWTGKETQYF. CDR3 in DNA: TGTGCCAGCAGCTGGACAGGGAAAGAGACCCAGTACTTC.

This rearrangement joins TRBV5-1 to TRBJ1-3; D is undetermined. The CDR3 contains 16 residues. Between the trimmed V and J ends, which lost 4 bases and 2 bases, there was a span of 16 bases. Germline V gives CDR1 SGHRS, CDR2 YFSETQ. DNA for the CDR3: TGCGCCAGCAGCCTTGCTGAATCGAGGGCTGGAAACACCATATATTTT. It encodes CASSLAESRAGNTIYF.

This clone was seen only once. The chain has TRBV6-5 and TRBJ1-6; 9 bases are a match to TRBD1. CDR1 is MNHEY, CDR2 SVGAGI, per germline. The CDR3 extends over 14 amino acids. The V segment lost 6 bases and the J segment 8 bases; nucleotides outside the gene matches: 5. The CDR3 DNA follows: TGTGCCAGCAGCCTCCGGACAGGGGATTCACCCCTCCACTTT. Amino acids: CASSLRTGDSPLHF.

The chain combines TRBV19 with TRBJ2-1; 11 bases agree with TRBD2. CDR3 length equals 16 residues. Germline lookup yields CDR1 LNHDA and CDR2 SQIVND (reference sequence). V trimming: 4 bases; J trimming: 3 bases; junction bases outside the gene matches: 5. As DNA, the CDR3 is TGTGCCAGTAGTACCTTACTAGCGGGGGACTACAATGAGCAGTTCTTC. Translating gives CASSTLLAGDYNEQFF.